Presented here are 18 T cell receptor beta chains from one specimen sequenced in a study of human T cells and chemical hapten exposure. Sample time point: pre-sensitization, week 0. Treatment given: therapeutic diphenylcyclopropenone sensitization with weekly scalp DPC. Whole blood, unfractionated, served as the material for total RNA extraction. TCRdb re-derived calls from the RACE reads in MiXCR, one entry per CDR3 protein. The repertoire consists of 40,000 or so distinct CDR3 sequences, with 12% occurring once and the leading ten covering around 1.9%. The material was whole blood, obtained in connection with sensitization to the hapten diphenylcyclopropenone (DPC). The receptor set was obtained from a middle-aged woman with alopecia areata. Some clones in this sample may be carry-over from other donors' samples.

This clonotype has ten or more counts. The V and J genes are TRBV29-1 and TRBJ1-5, with D unclear. Germline V lookup: CDR1 SQVTM, CDR2 ANQGSEA. The CDR3 sequence is 13 residues long. Trimming pared 5 bases from V and 9 bases from J, leaving 17 bases between. CDR3 nucleotides: TGCAGCGTTCAGGACTCACCTCCTGGGCCCCAGCATTTT. Translating gives CSVQDSPPGPQHF.

This clonotype was observed a handful of times. The rearrangement links TRBV29-1 to TRBJ2-7; either TRBD1 or TRBD2 may supply D (5 bases each). This CDR3 is built from 14 residues. V dropped 4 bases and J dropped 0 bases, with 13 bases sitting between them. From germline, CDR1 is SQVTM and CDR2 ANQGSEA. The CDR3 is CSVVRGEFSYEQYF. The CDR3 nucleotides are TGCAGCGTTGTGAGGGGTGAATTCTCCTACGAGCAGTACTTC.

This clonotype has ten or more counts. The chain combines TRBV14 with TRBJ2-1, with D hard to call. V shed 0 bases and J shed 15 bases, with 6 bases lying between them. This CDR3 contains 10 residues. Germline values: CDR1 SGHDN, CDR2 FVKESK. The CDR3 DNA sequence: TGTGCCAGCAGCCAAGATGGTAGGTTCTTC. The encoded protein is CASSQDGRFF.

In this sample, this clonotype turned up many times. This sequence joins TRBV29-1 and TRBJ2-1, with TRBD2 matching 8 bases. Germline-derived CDR1 and CDR2 are SQVTM and ANQGSEA. With V trimmed by 6 bases and J by 10 bases, 11 bases remained unmatched. The CDR3 loop spans 13 amino acids. The CDR3 region is CSVAGAYVLEQFF. CDR3 DNA sequence: TGCAGCGTAGCGGGGGCCTATGTGTTGGAGCAGTTCTTC.

This clonotype was seen a handful of times. This rearrangement joins TRBV7-9 to TRBJ2-3; no definite D call. The CDR3 has 11 residues. The germline V and J ends were trimmed by 9 bases and 5 bases, with 9 bases remaining between them. Germline V CDR1 and CDR2: SEHNR, FQNEAQ (reference sequence). CDR3 residues: CASALGDTQYF. The DNA for the CDR3 is TGTGCCAGTGCCTTAGGAGATACGCAGTATTTT. The whole variable domain, remainder taken from reference TRBV7-9 and TRBJ2-3, is DTGVSQNPRHKITKRGQNVTFRCDPISEHNRLYWYRQTLGQGPEFLTYFQNEAQLEKSRLLSDRFSAERPKGSFSTLEIQRTEQGDSAMYLCASALGDTQYFGPGTRLTVL.

Worth noting for this clonotype: One end of the junction does not line up with germline, which may come from a read error. The chain has TRBV5-1 and TRBJ2-5; D remains unclear. The CDR3 extends over 11 amino acids. Germline V gene lookup returns CDR1 SGHRS and CDR2 YFSETQ. The CDR3 region has the DNA TGCGCCAGCAGCGACCAAGAGACCCGGTACTTC. This codes for CASSDQETRYF.

In regard to this clonotype: Likely a read error: the CDR3 ends without its conserved phenylalanine or tryptophan. The chain links TRBV12-3 or TRBV12-4 to TRBJ2-5, with a possible D match to TRBD1 (6 bases). Trimming took off 5 bases at V and 2 bases at J, with 12 bases between the two ends. The CDR3 consists of 14 residues. The CDR3 loop is CASSPGTPQETQYL. In DNA, the CDR3 is TGTGCCAGCAGTCCCGGGACACCACAAGAGACCCAGTACCTC.

This clonotype has a count of ten or more. The V call is TRBV7-2, the J call TRBJ1-2; D possibly corresponds to TRBD1 (6 bases). From germline, CDR1 is SGHTA and CDR2 FQGNSA. Trimming removed 3 bases at V and 5 bases at J, with 13 bases between. The CDR3 covers 14 residues. In DNA, the CDR3 is TGTGCCAGCAGCTTGACTCCGGACAGTTATGGCTACACCTTC. This gives the protein CASSLTPDSYGYTF. The complete variable domain, with remaining parts taken from reference TRBV7-2 and TRBJ1-2, reads GAGVSQSPSNKVTEKGKDVELRCDPISGHTALYWYRQSLGQGLEFLIYFQGNSAPDKSGLPSDRFSAERTGGSVSTLTIQRTQQEDSAVYLCASSLTPDSYGYTFGSGTRLTVV.

The chain links TRBV28 to TRBJ2-7; D remains unclear. The V end lost 4 bases, the J end lost 2 bases, and 3 bases lay between the germline ends. The CDR3 runs 11 residues. From germline, CDR1 is MDHEN and CDR2 SYDVKM. CDR3 protein: CASSWAYEQYF. CDR3 in DNA: TGTGCCAGCAGTTGGGCCTACGAGCAGTACTTC.

This clonotype was seen repeatedly, ten times or more. This rearrangement joins TRBV2 to TRBJ2-2, with a weak D call TRBD1 (5 bases). CDR3 length: 14 residues. Deletions cut 6 bases from V and 6 bases from J, with 14 bases between. Germline V CDR1 and CDR2: SNHLY, FYNNEI. DNA of the CDR3: TGTGCCAGCAGCTCCTCAGGGTCAGCCGGGGAGCTGTTTTTT. Amino acid sequence: CASSSSGSAGELFF.

This clonotype was counted a few times. In DNA, the CDR3 is TGTGCCAGCAGCCAAGAGGAAGAGACCCAGTACTTC. Its protein is CASSQEEETQYF. V usage is TRBV3-1 and J usage is TRBJ2-5, with D uncertain. From germline, CDR1 is LGHDT and CDR2 YNNKEL (reference sequence). The CDR3 is 12 amino acids. Between the trimmed V and J ends, which lost 0 bases and 3 bases, there was a span of 2 bases.

This clonotype showed up just a few times. This rearrangement joins TRBV19 to TRBJ2-5; maybe TRBD2 (6 bases). V shed 5 bases and J shed 3 bases, with 16 bases lying between them. There are 15 residues in the CDR3. Per germline, CDR1 LNHDA and CDR2 SQIVND (reference sequence). CDR3 coding DNA: TGTGCCAGTAGTCGCTTTGGGACTGGCGAAGAGACCCAGTACTTC. Translation gives CASSRFGTGEETQYF.

The chain is built from TRBV7-9 and TRBJ2-7; D gene uncertain. Germline V CDR1 and CDR2: SEHNR, FQNEAQ (reference sequence). V lost 4 bases, J lost 4 bases, and 14 bases lay in between. This CDR3 region has 14 residues. CDR3 amino acids: CASSSSKNPYEQYF. Here the CDR3 DNA reads TGTGCCAGCAGCTCCAGTAAGAACCCTTACGAGCAGTACTTC.

This clonotype has just a few counts. The chain links TRBV4-2 to TRBJ1-5, with unresolved D. V was cut by 0 bases and J by 1 base, with 1 base left in between. This CDR3 is 13 amino acids long. Looked up from germline, CDR1 is LGHNA and CDR2 is YNFKEQ. The CDR3 region is CASSQDSNQPQHF. CDR3 DNA: TGTGCCAGCAGCCAAGACAGCAATCAGCCCCAGCATTTT.

This clonotype was detected ten times or more. The gene calls are TRBV6-5 and TRBJ1-6, with TRBD1 matching over 9 bases. This CDR3 has 14 residues. Losses at the gene ends were 6 bases for V and 7 bases for J; bases not matched to a gene: 4. The germline gives CDR1 MNHEY, CDR2 SVGAGI. The CDR3 protein is CASSHRGQNSPLHF. The CDR3 DNA reads as TGTGCCAGCAGCCACAGGGGGCAGAATTCACCCCTCCACTTT.

On this clonotype itself: A read error may explain this, as a much larger clone is one base away. V gene TRBV13 combines with J gene TRBJ2-5; no definite D call. The CDR3 contains 11 residues. V was pared by 4 bases and J by 0 bases, with 0 bases between. CDR1 and CDR2 from the germline V gene are PRHDT and FYEKMQ (reference sequence). The CDR3 nucleotides are TGTGCCAGCAGCTACCAAGAGACCCAGTACTTC. It is translated as CASSYQETQYF. Full variable domain (missing parts from reference TRBV13 and TRBJ2-5): AAGVIQSPRHLIKEKRETATLKCYPIPRHDTVYWYQQGPGQDPQFLISFYEKMQSDKGSIPDRFSAQQFSDYHSELNMSSLELGDSALYFCASSYQETQYFGPGTRLLVL.

This clonotype was counted many times. The chain is built from TRBV28 and TRBJ2-5, with D tentatively TRBD1 (5 bases). The length of the CDR3 is 13 residues. Trimming removed 4 bases from V and 0 bases from J, with 6 bases in between. CDR1 is MDHEN and CDR2 is SYDVKM in the germline V gene. CDR3 DNA: TGTGCCAGCAGTTCGACAGACCAAGAGACCCAGTACTTC. Amino acids: CASSSTDQETQYF.

In its sample, this clonotype was seen many times. The chain joins TRBV7-2 to TRBJ1-2, with 8 nucleotides matching TRBD1. With 5 bases clipped from V and 2 bases from J, the junction kept 7 bases outside the gene matches. The CDR3 extends over 15 amino acids. Germline assignment: CDR1 SGHTA and CDR2 FQGNSA. CDR3 protein: CASSEMTGANYGYTF. The CDR3 DNA is TGTGCCAGCAGCGAAATGACAGGGGCAAACTATGGCTACACCTTC.